This T cell receptor beta chain was documented in a study of CD8+CD57+ T cells in acquired aplastic anemia (dated by TCRdb to 2017 to 2018). Regarding the research as a whole: On average, sorted CD4+ and CD8+ cells yielded approximately 3 ug of extracted DNA, with a range of about 0.18 to 27.4 ug. An average of about 10 million reads for CD4+ cells and 12 million or so reads for CD8+ cells was obtained from healthy donor samples.

Trimming takes 3 bases off V and 4 bases off J; junction bases not matched to a gene: 5. From cysteine to phenylalanine, the CDR3 is 14 amino acids long. The read is trimmed to its CDR3 DNA, 42 bases read in frame from base 1. Sequences DFQATT (CDR1) and SNEGSKA (CDR2) are obtained from the germline V gene (reference sequence). TCR repertoires of sorted CD4+ and CD8+ blood T cells from severe aplastic anemia patients and healthy subjects were deep-sequenced in the study. Ficoll-Paque density gradient centrifugation was used to isolate peripheral blood mononuclear cells. Before DNA was extracted, CD4+ and CD8+ T cells were sorted using either FACS or magnetic beads. Overall results and qualifications from the work: CD8+ Simpson's diversity did not differ significantly between patients and healthy controls (P=0.060). Around 31 CD8+ CDR3 sequences were shared between patients and controls but appeared highly expressed in patients and within their immunodominant clones.

TCR beta VDJ combination and CDR3 sequence profiling used genomic DNA as the template. An Illumina HiSeq 2000 was the platform used for TCR repertoire sequencing. Processing in the source paper ran as follows. TRBV/TRBJ rearrangement plots, CDR3 size and DJ length profiles, and Simpson's diversity index were used to assess repertoires. The most abundant DNA sequence in the deep sequencing data was defined as the immunodominant clone. CDR3 amino acid sequences were checked for sharing across subjects and were also compared against the VDJdb database and published repertoires. The public reads were reanalyzed by TCRdb: fastp trimming at Q25, MiXCR alignment, in-frame beta chains only. Rows merge per CDR3 protein into single entries with the most common DNA and genes. TCRdb's processing, not the authors' own work, is the source of the V and J calls. The sample includes approximately 160,000 distinct CDR3 sequences, with about 48% observed a single time. The top ten clones comprise over 0.95% of the sample.

This clonotype was detected ten times or more. Which antigen it targets is not known. Base qualities are missing; no much larger clone stands one base away. The receptor comes from a human donor in good health. The specimen was sorted CD4+, CD8+, or CD8+CD57+ T cells (not recorded which) from PBMCs. The rearranged segments are TRBV20-1 and TRBJ2-2, with TRBD2 identical over 7 junction bases. The DNA sequence is as follows: TGCAGTGCTAGCTCCCCTAGCGGCACCGGGGAGCTGTTTTTT. This sequence encodes CSASSPSGTGELFF.